This TCR beta chain emerged from a study of metastatic and nonmetastatic thyroid tumors. TCRdb redid the clone calls on the PCR reads using MiXCR. The sample has around 23,000 clones; roughly 15% are singletons. As concerns this clone: The junction and the germline gene differ at one end; a read error may be behind it. This specimen includes other DNA sequences encoding the same CDR3.

The CDR3 covers 14 residues. Germline V gives CDR1 MNHNS, CDR2 SASEGT. All patients reached thyroid surgery having received no treatment beforehand. Input material: tumor tissue. This receptor was identified in a female donor with papillary thyroid cancer or a benign thyroid nodule (not recorded which). Some clones in this sample may be carry-over from other donors' samples. The gene calls are TRBV6-1 and TRBJ1-5; a weak D match, TRBD1 (5 bases). In DNA form, the CDR3 reads TGTGCCAGCAGTCTCGGGCCGATGGGGCAGCCCCAGCACTTT. Encoded protein: CASSLGPMGQPQHF.